This record looks at one TCR beta chain sequence and its context. This entry comes from a study of OX40 agonist ivuxolimab in advanced cancers. Turning to the study itself: Hepatocellular carcinoma, melanoma, renal cell or head and neck cancer was diagnosed in the dose-escalation patients.

CDR3 length: 14 residues. Germline V gene sequence: CDR1 MNHNS, CDR2 SASEGT. Trimming stripped 6 bases from V and 6 bases from J, with 16 bases between. Sequencing used immunoSEQ multiplex PCR; TCRdb keeps in-frame clones, though not all of them. Of more than 65,000 clones listed, around 83% were seen once; the top ten hold roughly 17%. The source is an adult with an advanced solid tumor such as melanoma, head and neck, liver or kidney cancer. The source was CD4+ or CD8+ T cells sorted from blood, collected in a trial of the OX40 agonist ivuxolimab. The J gene is TRBJ2-3, the V gene TRBV6-1; D remains unclear. The CDR3: CASRVGYRSDTQYF. CDR3 DNA: TGTGCCAGCAGGGTCGGTTATCGGAGCGATACGCAGTATTTT.